These T cell receptor beta chains were read from a single sample in a study of blood T cell repertoires in COVID-19. Libraries were prepared by immunoSEQ multiplex PCR; TCRdb keeps only in-frame clonotypes and omits some of them. Of approximately 290,000 clones listed, 84% are singletons. Sequenced sample: peripheral blood. Receptors originate from a person aged 65 to 85 with COVID-19, enrolled during active disease. CDR3s include the opening cysteine and the closing phenylalanine or tryptophan.

j_call v_call cdr3_aa
TRBJ2-5 TRBV24-1 CATSEDRTGARETQYF
TRBJ1-2 TRBV28 CASSLPPGFYGYTF
TRBJ2-1 TRBV6-1 CASSADRPPSYNEQFF
TRBJ1-2 TRBV12-3/TRBV12-4 CASSADRVYGYIF
TRBJ2-6 TRBV6-5 CASSYGSGSGANVLTF
TRBJ2-7 TRBV29-1 CSVGSRGVEQYF
TRBJ2-7 TRBV4-2 CASSPGVYSYEQYF
TRBJ2-7 TRBV12-3/TRBV12-4 CASSFGQRNPYF
TRBJ1-5 TRBV3-1/TRBV3-2 CASSQEGHNSNQPQHF
TRBJ1-3 TRBV6-1 CASSEAGGGAGGNTIYF
TRBJ2-7 TRBV21-1 CASSKRIGQEYEQYF
TRBJ1-4 TRBV7-2 CASSLRGRRMMGEKLFF
TRBJ2-1 TRBV3-1/TRBV3-2 CASMGLADEQFF
TRBJ1-2 TRBV7-9 CASSKGQSTYGYTF
TRBJ1-5 TRBV7-8 CASSPLTGRNQPQHF
TRBJ1-1 TRBV7-8 CASSFFSKRGQDTEAFF
TRBJ2-3 TRBV28 CASTGPRLTDTQYF
TRBJ1-5 TRBV19 CASRKSSSQPQHF
TRBJ1-5 TRBV28 CASSPTGGPQPQHF
TRBJ2-1 TRBV29-1 CSVVQGGGNEQFF
TRBJ1-3 TRBV5-6 CASSPRTGASGNTIYF
TRBJ1-3 TRBV28 CASSPLMRVSLNTIYF
TRBJ1-1 TRBV5-1 CASSYQGWGLLDTEAFF
TRBJ2-2 TRBV4-3 CASSQVVRPRGSTGELFF
TRBJ1-1 TRBV5-1 CASSQGHRDTEAFF
TRBJ1-1 TRBV5-1 CASSPTVDTEAFF
TRBJ2-2 TRBV5-8 CASSLWTGVRTGELFF
TRBJ2-1 TRBV3-1/TRBV3-2 CASSQSGTRSPEQFF
TRBJ1-2 TRBV28 CASSGGFTGRSGYTF
TRBJ1-5 TRBV6-5 CASSYEGPRSPQHF
TRBJ1-2 TRBV30 CAWSGTGIGGYTF
TRBJ2-5 TRBV27 CASKDRVQETQYF
TRBJ1-5 TRBV5-5 CASSLAGTAHQPQHF
TRBJ2-7 TRBV29-1 CSALRTGTDEQYF
TRBJ1-5 TRBV7-2 CASSRSPSNQPQHF
TRBJ1-6 TRBV6-5 CASSLTGGASPLHF
TRBJ2-3 TRBV7-2 CASSPRRGGTTDTQYF
TRBJ1-2 TRBV6-6 CASSPGTGFANYGYTF
TRBJ1-2 TRBV28 CASSMRGTSFNYGYTF
TRBJ1-4 TRBV28 CASSLTGMRTNEKLFF
TRBJ2-1 TRBV28 CASSNSGNSYNEQFF
TRBJ2-3 TRBV6-1 CASSERASGSFSDTQYF
TRBJ2-6 TRBV27 CASSPFGGAGANVLTF
TRBJ2-1 TRBV14 CASSHLSVNEQFF
TRBJ2-6 TRBV7-2 CASSLKKSTGLTF
TRBJ1-5 TRBV2 CASSELGANSNQPQHF
TRBJ1-5 TRBV7-9 CASVDRTHNQPQHF
TRBJ2-3 TRBV6-5 CASKGGADTQYF
TRBJ1-2 TRBV7-9 CASSFHSTRNGYTF
TRBJ1-1 TRBV6-5 CASSFDSATEAFF
TRBJ2-3 TRBV10-3 CAISDGTITDTQYF
TRBJ1-6 TRBV7-2 CASSLDTNSPLHF
TRBJ2-1 TRBV5-1 CASSLTGQPNEQFF
TRBJ1-6 TRBV5-1 CASSSQGSSYNSPLHF
TRBJ1-6 TRBV19 CASSIGQGMNYNSPLHF